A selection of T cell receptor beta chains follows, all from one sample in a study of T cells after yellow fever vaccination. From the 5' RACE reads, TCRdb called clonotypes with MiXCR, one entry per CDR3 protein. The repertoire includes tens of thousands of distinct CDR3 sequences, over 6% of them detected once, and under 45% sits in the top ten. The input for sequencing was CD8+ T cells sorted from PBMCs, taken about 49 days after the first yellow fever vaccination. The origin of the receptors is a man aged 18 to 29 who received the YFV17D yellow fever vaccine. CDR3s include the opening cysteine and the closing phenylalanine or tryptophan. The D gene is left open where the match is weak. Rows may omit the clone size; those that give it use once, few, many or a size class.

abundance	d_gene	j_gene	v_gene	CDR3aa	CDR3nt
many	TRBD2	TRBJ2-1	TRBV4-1	CASSQASLAGYNEQFF	TGCGCCAGCAGCCAAGCTAGCTTAGCGGGCTACAATGAGCAGTTCTTC
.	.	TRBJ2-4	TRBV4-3	CASSQGRAKNIQYF	TGCGCCAGCAGCCAAGGCCGGGCCAAAAACATTCAGTACTTC
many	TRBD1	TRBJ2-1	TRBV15	CATSRGSGTGDNEQFF	TGTGCCACCAGCAGAGGCTCCGGGACAGGGGACAATGAGCAGTTCTTC
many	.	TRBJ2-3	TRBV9	CASSVGNREGTDTQYF	TGTGCCAGCAGCGTAGGGAACCGGGAAGGCACAGATACGCAGTATTTT
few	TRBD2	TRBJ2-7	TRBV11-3	CASSLVLAGGRSYEQYF	TGTGCCAGCAGCTTAGTTCTAGCGGGGGGCCGCTCCTACGAGCAGTACTTC
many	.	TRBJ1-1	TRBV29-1	CSAWTLNTEAFF	TGCAGCGCATGGACCCTGAACACTGAAGCTTTCTTT
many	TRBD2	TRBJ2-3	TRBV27	CASSSRLAADTQYF	TGTGCCAGCAGTTCCCGACTAGCGGCAGATACGCAGTATTTT
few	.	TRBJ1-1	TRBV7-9	CASTRLGGVNTEAFF	TGTGCCAGCACCCGACTCGGGGGGGTGAACACTGAAGCTTTCTTT
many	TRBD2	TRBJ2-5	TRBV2	CASSEPGGSQETQYF	TGTGCCAGCAGTGAACCGGGGGGTTCGCAAGAGACCCAGTACTTC
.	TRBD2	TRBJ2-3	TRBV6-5	CASSSFISGAVDTQYF	TGTGCCAGCAGTTCTTTCATTAGCGGGGCGGTTGATACGCAGTATTTT
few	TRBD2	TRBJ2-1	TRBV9	CASSVRGGYEQFF	TGTGCCAGCAGCGTACGGGGGGGGTATGAGCAGTTCTTC
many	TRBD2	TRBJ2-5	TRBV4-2	CASSQDTSGVQETQYF	TGTGCCAGCAGCCAAGATACTAGCGGGGTTCAAGAGACCCAGTACTTC
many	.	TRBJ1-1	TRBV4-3	CASSPDVGQTTEAFF	TGCGCCAGCAGCCCAGACGTGGGGCAGACCACTGAAGCTTTCTTT
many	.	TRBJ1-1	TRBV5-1	CASSSQGTEAFF	TGCGCCAGCAGCTCACAGGGAACTGAAGCTTTCTTT
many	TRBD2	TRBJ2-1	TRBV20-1	CSASAGTSGYNEQFF	TGCAGTGCTAGTGCCGGGACTAGCGGGTACAATGAGCAGTTCTTC
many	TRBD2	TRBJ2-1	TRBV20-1	CSATKSGTSGGLYNEQFF	TGCAGTGCTACCAAATCAGGGACTAGCGGGGGTTTATACAATGAGCAGTTCTTC
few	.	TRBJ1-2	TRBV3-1	CASSPVWFQYYGYTF	TGTGCCAGCAGTCCCGTTTGGTTCCAATACTATGGCTACACCTTC
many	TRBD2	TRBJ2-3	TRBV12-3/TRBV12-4	CASSLSAGGRDTQYF	TGTGCCAGCAGTTTATCAGCGGGGGGCCGAGATACGCAGTATTTT
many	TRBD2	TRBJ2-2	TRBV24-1	CATSARLGTSSGELFF	TGTGCCACCAGTGCCCGCCTCGGGACTAGCTCCGGGGAGCTGTTTTTT
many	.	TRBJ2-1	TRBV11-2	CASSLEATSYNEQFF	TGTGCCAGCAGCTTAGAGGCAACCTCCTACAATGAGCAGTTCTTC
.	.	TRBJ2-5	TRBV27	CASRRQGAQETQYF	TGTGCCAGCAGACGACAAGGAGCTCAAGAGACCCAGTACTTC
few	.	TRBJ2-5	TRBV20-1	CSAREGTGRYQETQYF	TGCAGTGCTAGAGAAGGCACAGGCCGGTACCAAGAGACCCAGTACTTC
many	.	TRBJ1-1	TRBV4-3	CASSQDIRGHKNTEAFF	TGCGCCAGCAGCCAAGATATTAGAGGACATAAGAACACTGAAGCTTTCTTT
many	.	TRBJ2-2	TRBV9	CASSVVGAAAGANTGELFF	TGTGCCAGCAGCGTAGTAGGAGCCGCTGCGGGTGCGAACACCGGGGAGCTGTTTTTT
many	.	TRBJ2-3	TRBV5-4	CASSLGPLNTDTQYPQWFTDTQYF	TGTGCCAGCAGCTTGGGGCCTCTTAACACAGATACGCAGTATCCACAGTGGTTCACAGATACGCAGTATTTT
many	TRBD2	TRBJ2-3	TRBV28	CASSLLAGGIDTQYF	TGTGCCAGCAGTTTGCTAGCGGGGGGTATAGATACGCAGTATTTT
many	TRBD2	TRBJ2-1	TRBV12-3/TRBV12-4	CASSLLAGGNNEQFF	TGTGCCAGCAGCCTCCTAGCGGGGGGAAACAATGAGCAGTTCTTC
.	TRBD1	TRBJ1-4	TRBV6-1	CASSPRDRGLEKLFF	TGTGCCAGCAGTCCTCGGGACAGGGGCCTTGAAAAACTGTTTTTT
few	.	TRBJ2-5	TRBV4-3	CASSQDLSDRQYF	TGCGCCAGCAGCCAAGATCTGTCGGACCGCCAGTACTTC
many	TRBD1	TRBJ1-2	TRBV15	CATSVRDRAGVDGYTF	TGTGCCACCAGCGTCCGGGACAGGGCCGGCGTTGATGGCTACACCTTC
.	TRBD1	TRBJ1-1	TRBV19	CASSIDGEQGRDTEAFF	TGTGCCAGTAGTATAGACGGAGAACAGGGGCGGGACACTGAAGCTTTCTTT
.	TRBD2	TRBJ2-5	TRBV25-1	CASSGGAGETQYF	TGTGCCAGCAGCGGGGGGGCTGGTGAGACCCAGTACTTC
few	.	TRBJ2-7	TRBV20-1	CSARDWVSGSTDYEQYF	TGCAGTGCTAGAGATTGGGTCAGCGGATCCACTGACTACGAGCAGTACTTC
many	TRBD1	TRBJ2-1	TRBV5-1	CASSRSRLGQYNEQFF	TGCGCCAGCAGCCGATCACGGCTGGGACAGTACAATGAGCAGTTCTTC
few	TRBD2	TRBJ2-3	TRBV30	CAWTSGLAGLDTQYF	TGTGCCTGGACCTCGGGACTAGCGGGCCTTGATACGCAGTATTTT
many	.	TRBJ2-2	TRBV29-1	CSVEDPFNGGTVSTGELFF	TGCAGCGTTGAAGATCCATTTAACGGAGGGACAGTAAGCACCGGGGAGCTGTTTTTT
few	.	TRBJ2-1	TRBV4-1	CASSQGLVEQFF	TGCGCCAGCAGCCAGGGCCTCGTTGAGCAGTTCTTC
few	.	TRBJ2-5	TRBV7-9	CASSLTGLTRETQYF	TGTGCCAGCAGCTTAACAGGGTTAACCCGGGAGACCCAGTACTTC
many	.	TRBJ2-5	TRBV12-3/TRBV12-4	CASSLSSYQETQYF	TGTGCCAGCAGCCTATCCTCGTACCAAGAGACCCAGTACTTC
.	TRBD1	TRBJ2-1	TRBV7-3	CASSPGTGHYNEQFF	TGTGCCAGCAGCCCCGGGACAGGGCACTACAATGAGCAGTTCTTC
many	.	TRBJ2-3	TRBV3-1	CASSRTGGTDTQYF	TGTGCCAGCAGCCGGACCGGCGGCACAGATACGCAGTATTTT
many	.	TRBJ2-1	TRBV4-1	CASAGVNSYNEQFF	TGCGCCAGCGCAGGGGTTAACTCCTACAATGAGCAGTTCTTC